This TCR beta chain was identified during a study of T cell repertoires in cytomegalovirus infection. TCRdb re-analysed the reads in MiXCR, keeping a single row per CDR3 protein. The sample shows just over 450,000 distinct CDR3 sequences, approximately 40% of them seen only once. The CDR3 runs 15 residues. Per the germline V gene, CDR1 is SGHVS and CDR2 is FNYEAQ. Trimming took 4 bases from V and 0 from J, leaving 10 bases between them. Comment on this clonotype: Its matching antigen is unknown.

Sample: cultured PBMCs, taken from culture after CMV antigen stimulation. The J gene is TRBJ1-3, the V gene TRBV7-6; perhaps TRBD1 as D (6 bases). This receptor was taken from a human donor in good health (CMV status not recorded). Some clones in this sample may be carry-over from other donors' samples. The CDR3: CASSSGQSSGNTIYF. CDR3 DNA sequence: TGTGCCAGCAGCTCGGGACAAAGCTCTGGAAACACCATATATTTT.